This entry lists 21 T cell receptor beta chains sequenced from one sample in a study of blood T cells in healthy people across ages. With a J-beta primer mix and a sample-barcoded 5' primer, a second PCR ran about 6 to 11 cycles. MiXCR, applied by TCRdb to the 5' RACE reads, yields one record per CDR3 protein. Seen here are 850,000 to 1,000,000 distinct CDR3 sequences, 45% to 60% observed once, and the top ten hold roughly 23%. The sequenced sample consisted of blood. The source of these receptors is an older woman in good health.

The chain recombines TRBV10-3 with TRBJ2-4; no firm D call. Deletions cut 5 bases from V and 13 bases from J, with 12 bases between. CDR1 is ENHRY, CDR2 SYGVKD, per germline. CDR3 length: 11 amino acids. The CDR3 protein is CAISSWGEQYF. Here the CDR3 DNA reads TGTGCCATCAGTTCCTGGGGTGAGCAGTACTTC.

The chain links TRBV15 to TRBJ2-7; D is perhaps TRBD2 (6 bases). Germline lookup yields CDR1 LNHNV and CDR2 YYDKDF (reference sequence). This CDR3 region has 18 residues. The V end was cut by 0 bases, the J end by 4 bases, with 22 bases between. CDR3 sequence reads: CATSRDSGGGSTTYEQYF. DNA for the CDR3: TGTGCCACCAGCAGAGATAGTGGTGGAGGGAGCACAACATACGAGCAGTACTTC.

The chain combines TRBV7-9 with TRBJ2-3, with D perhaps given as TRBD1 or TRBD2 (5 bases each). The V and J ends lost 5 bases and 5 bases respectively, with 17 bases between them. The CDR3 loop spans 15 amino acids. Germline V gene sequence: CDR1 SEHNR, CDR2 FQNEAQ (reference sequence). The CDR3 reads CASSPGTLAVDTQYF. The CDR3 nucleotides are TGTGCCAGCAGCCCCGGGACCCTGGCGGTAGATACGCAGTATTTT.

The CDR3 is CASSPQPRSDEQYF. The CDR3 DNA is TGTGCCAGCAGCCCCCAACCGAGATCCGACGAGCAGTACTTC. The chain combines TRBV12-3 or TRBV12-4 with TRBJ2-5, with unresolved D. Near its end, the DNA agrees better with TRBJ2-7, so the J call may be wrong. The CDR3 contains 14 residues.

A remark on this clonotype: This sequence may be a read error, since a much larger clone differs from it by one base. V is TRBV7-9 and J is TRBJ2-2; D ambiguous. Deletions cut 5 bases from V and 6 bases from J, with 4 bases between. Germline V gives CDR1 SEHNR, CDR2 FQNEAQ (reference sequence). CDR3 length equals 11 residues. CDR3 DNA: TGTGCCAGCAGCGGGGCCGGGGAGCTGTTTTTT. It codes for CASSGAGELFF.

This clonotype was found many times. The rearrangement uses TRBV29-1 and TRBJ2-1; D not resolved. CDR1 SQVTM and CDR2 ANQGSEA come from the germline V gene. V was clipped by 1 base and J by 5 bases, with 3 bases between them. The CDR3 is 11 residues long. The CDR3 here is CSVEANNEQFF. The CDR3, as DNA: TGCAGCGTTGAAGCTAACAATGAGCAGTTCTTC.

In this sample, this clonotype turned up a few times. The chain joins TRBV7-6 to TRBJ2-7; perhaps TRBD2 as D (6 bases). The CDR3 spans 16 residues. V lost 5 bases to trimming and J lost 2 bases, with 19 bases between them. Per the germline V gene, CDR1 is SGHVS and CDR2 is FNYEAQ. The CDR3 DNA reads TGTGCCAGCAGCGTGAGCGGGTCCCCCACAGCCTACGAGCAGTACTTC. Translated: CASSVSGSPTAYEQYF.

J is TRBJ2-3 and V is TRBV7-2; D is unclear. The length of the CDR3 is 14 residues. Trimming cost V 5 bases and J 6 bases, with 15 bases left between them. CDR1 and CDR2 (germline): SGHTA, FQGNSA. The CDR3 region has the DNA TGTGCCAGCAGCCCTCTCTTGGGATCGGATACGCAGTATTTT. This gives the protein CASSPLLGSDTQYF.

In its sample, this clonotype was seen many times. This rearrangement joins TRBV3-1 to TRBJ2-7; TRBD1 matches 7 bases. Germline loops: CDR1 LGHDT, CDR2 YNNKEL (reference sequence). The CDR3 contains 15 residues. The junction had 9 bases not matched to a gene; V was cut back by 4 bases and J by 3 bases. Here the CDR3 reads CASSPTNRGIYEQYF. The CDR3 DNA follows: TGTGCCAGCAGCCCAACGAACAGGGGAATCTACGAGCAGTACTTC.

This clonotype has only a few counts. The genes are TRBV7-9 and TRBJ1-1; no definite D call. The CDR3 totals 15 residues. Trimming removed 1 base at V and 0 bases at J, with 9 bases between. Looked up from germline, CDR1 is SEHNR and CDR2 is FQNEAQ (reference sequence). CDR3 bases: TGTGCCAGCAGCTTAGTTGGACCGCTGAACACTGAAGCTTTCTTT. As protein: CASSLVGPLNTEAFF.

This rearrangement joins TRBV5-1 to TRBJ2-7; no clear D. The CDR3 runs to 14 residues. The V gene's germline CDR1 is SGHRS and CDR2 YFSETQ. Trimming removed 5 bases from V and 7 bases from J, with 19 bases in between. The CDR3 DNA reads TGCGCCAGCAGGAATGGGCAGTCTACGAATGAGCAGTACTTC. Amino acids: CASRNGQSTNEQYF. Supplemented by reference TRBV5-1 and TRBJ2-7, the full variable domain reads KAGVTQTPRYLIKTRGQQVTLSCSPISGHRSVSWYQQTPGQGLQFLFEYFSETQRNKGNFPGRFSGRQFSNSRSEMNVSTLELGDSALYLCASRNGQSTNEQYFGPGTRLTVT.

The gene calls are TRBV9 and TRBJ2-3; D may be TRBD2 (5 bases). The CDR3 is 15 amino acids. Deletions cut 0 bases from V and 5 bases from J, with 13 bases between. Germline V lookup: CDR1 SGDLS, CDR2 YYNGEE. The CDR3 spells CASSVAGSIQDTQYF. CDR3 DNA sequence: TGTGCCAGCAGCGTAGCGGGGTCAATACAAGATACGCAGTATTTT.

The CDR3 region is CASSPSGTGRFDEQYF. CDR3 sequence (DNA): TGTGCCAGCAGTCCATCCGGGACAGGGCGTTTTGACGAGCAGTACTTC. The chain employs TRBV25-1 and TRBJ2-5, with 9 nucleotides matching TRBD1. Near its end, the DNA agrees better with TRBJ2-7, so the J call may be wrong. Looked up from germline, CDR1 is MGHDK and CDR2 is SYGVNS. CDR3 size: 16 residues.

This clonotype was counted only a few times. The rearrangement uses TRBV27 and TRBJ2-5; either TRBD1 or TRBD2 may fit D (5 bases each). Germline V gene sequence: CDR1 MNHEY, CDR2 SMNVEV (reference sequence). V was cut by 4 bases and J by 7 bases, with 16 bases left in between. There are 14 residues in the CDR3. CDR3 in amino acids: CASSSTGTQRTQYF. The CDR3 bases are TGTGCCAGCAGTTCAACCGGGACCCAGAGGACCCAGTACTTC.

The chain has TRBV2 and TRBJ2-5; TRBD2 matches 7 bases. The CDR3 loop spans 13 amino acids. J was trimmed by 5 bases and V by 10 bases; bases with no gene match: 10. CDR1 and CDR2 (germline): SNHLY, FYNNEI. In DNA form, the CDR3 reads TGTGCCATCCCCGCCCTGGGGGGGGAGACCCAGTACTTC. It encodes CAIPALGGETQYF.

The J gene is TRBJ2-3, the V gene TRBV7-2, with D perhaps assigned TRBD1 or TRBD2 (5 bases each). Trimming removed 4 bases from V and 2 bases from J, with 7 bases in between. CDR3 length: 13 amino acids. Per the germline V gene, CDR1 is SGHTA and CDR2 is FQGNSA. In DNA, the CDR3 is TGTGCCAGCAGCTGGGACGTCACAGATACGCAGTATTTT. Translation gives CASSWDVTDTQYF.

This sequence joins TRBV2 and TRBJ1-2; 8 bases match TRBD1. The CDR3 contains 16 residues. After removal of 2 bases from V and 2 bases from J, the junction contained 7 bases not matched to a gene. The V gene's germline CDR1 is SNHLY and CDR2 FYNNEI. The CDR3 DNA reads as TGTGCCAGCAGTGAAAGGGGACAGGTTGTCAACTATGGCTACACCTTC. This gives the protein CASSERGQVVNYGYTF.

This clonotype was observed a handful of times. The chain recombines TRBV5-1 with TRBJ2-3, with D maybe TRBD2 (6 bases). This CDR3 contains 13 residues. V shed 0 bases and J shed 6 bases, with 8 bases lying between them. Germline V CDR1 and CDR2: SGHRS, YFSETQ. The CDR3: CASSLGGDDTQYF. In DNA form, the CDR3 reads TGCGCCAGCAGCTTGGGCGGGGACGATACGCAGTATTTT.

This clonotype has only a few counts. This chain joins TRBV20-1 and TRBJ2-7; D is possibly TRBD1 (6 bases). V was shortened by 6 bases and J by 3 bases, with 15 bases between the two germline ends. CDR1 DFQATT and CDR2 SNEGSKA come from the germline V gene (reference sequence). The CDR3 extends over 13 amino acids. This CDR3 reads CSAPDSPLYEQYF. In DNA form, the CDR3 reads TGCAGTGCCCCGGACAGCCCCCTCTACGAGCAGTACTTC.

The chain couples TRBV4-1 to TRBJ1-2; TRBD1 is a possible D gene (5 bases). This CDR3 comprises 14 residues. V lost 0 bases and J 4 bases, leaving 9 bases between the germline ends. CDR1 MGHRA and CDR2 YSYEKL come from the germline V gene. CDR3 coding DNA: TGCGCCAGCAGCCAAGACCGACAGATCTATGGCTACACCTTC. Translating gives CASSQDRQIYGYTF.

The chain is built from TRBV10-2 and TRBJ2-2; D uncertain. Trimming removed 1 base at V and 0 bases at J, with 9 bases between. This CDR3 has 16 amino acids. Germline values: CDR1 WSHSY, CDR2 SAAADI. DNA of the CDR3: TGCGCCAGCAGTGAGTACCGAGGTCCGAACACCGGGGAGCTGTTTTTT. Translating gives CASSEYRGPNTGELFF.